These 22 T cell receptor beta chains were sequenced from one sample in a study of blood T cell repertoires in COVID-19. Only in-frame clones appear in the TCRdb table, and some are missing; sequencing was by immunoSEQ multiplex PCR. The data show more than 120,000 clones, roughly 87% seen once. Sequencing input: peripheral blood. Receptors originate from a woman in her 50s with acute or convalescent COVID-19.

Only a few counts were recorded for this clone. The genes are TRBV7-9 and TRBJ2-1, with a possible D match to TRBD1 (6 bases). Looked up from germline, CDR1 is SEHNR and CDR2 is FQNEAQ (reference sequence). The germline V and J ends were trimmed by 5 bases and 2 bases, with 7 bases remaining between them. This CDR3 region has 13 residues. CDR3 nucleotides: TGTGCCAGCAGCCGGGACACCTACAATGAGCAGTTCTTC. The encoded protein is CASSRDTYNEQFF.

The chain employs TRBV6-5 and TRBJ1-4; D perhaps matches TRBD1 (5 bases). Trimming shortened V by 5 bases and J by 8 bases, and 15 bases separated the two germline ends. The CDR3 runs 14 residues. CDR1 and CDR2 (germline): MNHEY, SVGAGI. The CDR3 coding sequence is TGTGCCAGCAGTCCCAGGGAATTGGAGGAAAAACTGTTTTTT. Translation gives CASSPRELEEKLFF.

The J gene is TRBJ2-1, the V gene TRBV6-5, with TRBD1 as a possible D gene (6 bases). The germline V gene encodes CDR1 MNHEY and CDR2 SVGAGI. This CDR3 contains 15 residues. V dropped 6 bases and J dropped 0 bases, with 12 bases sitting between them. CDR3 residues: CASRIDRSSYNEQFF. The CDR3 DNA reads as TGTGCCAGCAGAATTGACAGGAGCTCCTACAATGAGCAGTTCTTC.

DNA for the CDR3: TGCAGCGTTGGAGGATCCAACACTGAAGCTTTCTTT. Residues: CSVGGSNTEAFF. The V gene is TRBV29-1, the J gene TRBJ1-1; D is unresolved. V lost 4 bases to trimming and J lost 2 bases, with 8 bases between them. The CDR3 totals 12 residues. CDR1 is SQVTM and CDR2 is ANQGSEA in the germline V gene.

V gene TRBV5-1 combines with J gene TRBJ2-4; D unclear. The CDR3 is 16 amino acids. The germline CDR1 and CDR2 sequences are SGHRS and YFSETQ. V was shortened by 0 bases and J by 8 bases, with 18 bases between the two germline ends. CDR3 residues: CASSLGFWQVQDIQYF. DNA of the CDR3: TGCGCCAGCAGCTTGGGGTTTTGGCAGGTTCAAGACATTCAGTACTTC. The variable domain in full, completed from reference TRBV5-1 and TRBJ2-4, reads KAGVTQTPRYLIKTRGQQVTLSCSPISGHRSVSWYQQTPGQGLQFLFEYFSETQRNKGNFPGRFSGRQFSNSRSEMNVSTLELGDSALYLCASSLGFWQVQDIQYFGAGTRLSVL.

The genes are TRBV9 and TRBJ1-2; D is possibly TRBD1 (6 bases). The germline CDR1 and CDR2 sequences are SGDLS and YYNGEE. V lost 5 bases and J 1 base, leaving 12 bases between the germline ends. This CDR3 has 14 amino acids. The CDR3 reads CASRSRGSNYGYTF. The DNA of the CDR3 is TGTGCCAGCAGATCCAGGGGCAGTAACTATGGCTACACCTTC. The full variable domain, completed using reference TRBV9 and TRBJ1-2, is DSGVTQTPKHLITATGQRVTLRCSPRSGDLSVYWYQQSLDQGLQFLIQYYNGEERAKGNILERFSAQQFPDLHSELNLSSLELGDSALYFCASRSRGSNYGYTFGSGTRLTVV.

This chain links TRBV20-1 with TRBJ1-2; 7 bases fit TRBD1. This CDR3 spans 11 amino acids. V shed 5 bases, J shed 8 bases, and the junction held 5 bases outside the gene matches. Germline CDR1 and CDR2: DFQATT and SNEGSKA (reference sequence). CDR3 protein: CSAHRGRGYTF. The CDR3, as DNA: TGCAGTGCTCACAGGGGTAGGGGCTACACCTTC.

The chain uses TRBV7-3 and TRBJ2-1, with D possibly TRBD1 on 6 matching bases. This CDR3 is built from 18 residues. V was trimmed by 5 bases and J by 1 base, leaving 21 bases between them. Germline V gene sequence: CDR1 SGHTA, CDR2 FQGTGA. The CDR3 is CASSPGADLLGSYNEQFF. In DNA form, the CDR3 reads TGTGCCAGCAGCCCAGGGGCGGACCTCCTTGGGTCCTACAATGAGCAGTTCTTC.

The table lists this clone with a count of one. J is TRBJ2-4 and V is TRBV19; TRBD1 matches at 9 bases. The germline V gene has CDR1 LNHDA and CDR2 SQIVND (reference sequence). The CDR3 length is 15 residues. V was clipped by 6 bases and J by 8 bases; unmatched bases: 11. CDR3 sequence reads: CASSASGQGGDIQYF. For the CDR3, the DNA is TGTGCCAGTAGCGCTTCGGGACAGGGAGGAGACATTCAGTACTTC.

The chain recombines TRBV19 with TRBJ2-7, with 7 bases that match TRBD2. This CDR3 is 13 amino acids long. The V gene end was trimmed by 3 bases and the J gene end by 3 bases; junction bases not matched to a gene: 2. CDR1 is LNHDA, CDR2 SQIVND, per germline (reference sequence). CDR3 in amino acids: CASSIASGYEQYF. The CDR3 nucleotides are TGTGCCAGTAGTATTGCTAGCGGCTACGAGCAGTACTTC.

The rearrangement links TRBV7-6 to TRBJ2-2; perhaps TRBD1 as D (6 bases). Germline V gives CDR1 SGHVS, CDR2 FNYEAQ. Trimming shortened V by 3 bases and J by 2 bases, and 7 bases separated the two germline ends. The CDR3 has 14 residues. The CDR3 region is CASSFRGNTGELFF. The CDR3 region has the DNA TGTGCCAGCAGCTTCAGGGGTAACACCGGGGAGCTGTTTTTT.

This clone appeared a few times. The CDR3 protein is CATSDAEGGTDTQYF. The DNA for the CDR3 is TGTGCCACCAGTGATGCGGAGGGAGGTACAGATACGCAGTATTTT. The chain combines TRBV24-1 with TRBJ2-3, with a possible D match to TRBD2 (6 bases). Trimming stripped 3 bases from V and 3 bases from J, with 12 bases between. Per germline, CDR1 KGHDR and CDR2 SFDVKD. The CDR3 length is 15 residues.

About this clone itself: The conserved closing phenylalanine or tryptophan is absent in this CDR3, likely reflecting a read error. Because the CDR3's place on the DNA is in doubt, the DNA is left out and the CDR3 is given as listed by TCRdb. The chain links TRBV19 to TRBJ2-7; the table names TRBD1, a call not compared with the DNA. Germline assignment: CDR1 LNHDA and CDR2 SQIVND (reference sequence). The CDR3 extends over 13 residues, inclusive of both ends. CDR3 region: CASSIGGTGHLFL.

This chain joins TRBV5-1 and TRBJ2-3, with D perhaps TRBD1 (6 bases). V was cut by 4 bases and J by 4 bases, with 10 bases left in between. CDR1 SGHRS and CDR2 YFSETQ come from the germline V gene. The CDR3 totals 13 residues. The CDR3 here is CASSDTGPDTQYF. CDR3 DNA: TGCGCCAGCAGCGACACAGGGCCAGATACGCAGTATTTT. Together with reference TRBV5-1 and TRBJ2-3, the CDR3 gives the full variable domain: KAGVTQTPRYLIKTRGQQVTLSCSPISGHRSVSWYQQTPGQGLQFLFEYFSETQRNKGNFPGRFSGRQFSNSRSEMNVSTLELGDSALYLCASSDTGPDTQYFGPGTRLTVL.

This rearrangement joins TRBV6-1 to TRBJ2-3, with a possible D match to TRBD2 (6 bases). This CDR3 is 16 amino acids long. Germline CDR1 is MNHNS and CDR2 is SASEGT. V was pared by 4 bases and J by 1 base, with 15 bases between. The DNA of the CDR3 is TGTGCCAGCAGTGGGCGGGGTGGAGGGGGCACAGATACGCAGTATTTT. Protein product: CASSGRGGGGTDTQYF.

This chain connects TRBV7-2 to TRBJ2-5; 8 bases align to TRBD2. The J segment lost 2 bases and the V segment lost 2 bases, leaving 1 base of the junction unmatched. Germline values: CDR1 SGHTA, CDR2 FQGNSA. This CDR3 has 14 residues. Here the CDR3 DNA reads TGTGCCAGCAGCTTACCGGGGGGGCAAGAGACCCAGTACTTC. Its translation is CASSLPGGQETQYF.

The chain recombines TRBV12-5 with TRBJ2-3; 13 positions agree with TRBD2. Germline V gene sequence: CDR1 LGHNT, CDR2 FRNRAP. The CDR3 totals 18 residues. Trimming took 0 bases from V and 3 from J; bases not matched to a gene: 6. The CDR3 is CASGLVLAGGQETDTQYF. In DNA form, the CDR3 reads TGTGCTAGTGGTTTGGTACTAGCGGGGGGGCAGGAGACAGATACGCAGTATTTT.

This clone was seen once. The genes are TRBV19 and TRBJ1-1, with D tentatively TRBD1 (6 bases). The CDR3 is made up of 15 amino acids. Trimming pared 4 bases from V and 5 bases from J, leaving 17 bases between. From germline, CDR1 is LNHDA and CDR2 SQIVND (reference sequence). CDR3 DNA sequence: TGTGCCAGTAGTAAGATCGCGGGGGCGGGAACTGAAGCTTTCTTT. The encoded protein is CASSKIAGAGTEAFF.

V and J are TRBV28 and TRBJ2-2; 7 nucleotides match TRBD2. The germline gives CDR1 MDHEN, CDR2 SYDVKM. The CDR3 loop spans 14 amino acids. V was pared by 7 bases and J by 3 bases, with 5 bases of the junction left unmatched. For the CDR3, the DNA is TGTGCCAGCAAATCGGGACTATACACCGGGGAGCTGTTTTTT. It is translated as CASKSGLYTGELFF.

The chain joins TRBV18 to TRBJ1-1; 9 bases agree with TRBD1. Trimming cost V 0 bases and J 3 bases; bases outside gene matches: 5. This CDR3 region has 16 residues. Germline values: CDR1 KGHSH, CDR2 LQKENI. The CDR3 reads CASSPPTGGRDTEAFF. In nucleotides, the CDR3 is TGTGCCAGCTCACCACCGACAGGGGGGAGAGACACTGAAGCTTTCTTT. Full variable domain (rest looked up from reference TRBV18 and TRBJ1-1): NAGVMQNPRHLVRRRGQEARLRCSPMKGHSHVYWYRQLPEEGLKFMVYLQKENIIDESGMPKERFSAEFPKEGPSILRIQQVVRGDSAAYFCASSPPTGGRDTEAFFGQGTRLTVV.

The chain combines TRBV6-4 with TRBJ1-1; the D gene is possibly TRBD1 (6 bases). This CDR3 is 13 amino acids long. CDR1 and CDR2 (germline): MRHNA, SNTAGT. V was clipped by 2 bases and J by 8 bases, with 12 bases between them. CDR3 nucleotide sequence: TGTGCCAGCAGTGACCTGGCTGGGACAGAAGCTTTCTTT. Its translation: CASSDLAGTEAFF.

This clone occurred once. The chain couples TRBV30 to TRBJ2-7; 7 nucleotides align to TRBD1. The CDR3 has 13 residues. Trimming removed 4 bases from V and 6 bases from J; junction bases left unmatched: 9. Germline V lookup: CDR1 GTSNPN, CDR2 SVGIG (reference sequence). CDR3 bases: TGTGCCTGGAACTCGGACAGGTGGAGCGAGCAGTACTTC. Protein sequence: CAWNSDRWSEQYF.